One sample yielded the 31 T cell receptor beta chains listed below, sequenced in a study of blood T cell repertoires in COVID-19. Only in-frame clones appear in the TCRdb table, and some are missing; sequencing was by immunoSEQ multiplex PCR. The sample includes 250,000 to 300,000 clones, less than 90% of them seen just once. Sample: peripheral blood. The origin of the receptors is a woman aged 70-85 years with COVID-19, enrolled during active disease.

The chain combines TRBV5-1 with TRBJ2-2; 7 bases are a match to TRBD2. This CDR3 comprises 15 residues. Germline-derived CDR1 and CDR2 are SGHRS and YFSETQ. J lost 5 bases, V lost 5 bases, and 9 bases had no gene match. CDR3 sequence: CASRKDLAATGELFF. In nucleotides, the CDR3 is TGCGCCAGCAGAAAGGACCTAGCGGCTACCGGGGAGCTGTTTTTT.

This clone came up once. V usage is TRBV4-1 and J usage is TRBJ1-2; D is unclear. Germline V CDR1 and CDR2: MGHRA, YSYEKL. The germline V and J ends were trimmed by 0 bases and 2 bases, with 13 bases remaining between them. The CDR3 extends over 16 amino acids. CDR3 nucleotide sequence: TGCGCCAGCAGCCAAGAGTTCCGGGGTGGGAACTATGGCTACACCTTC. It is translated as CASSQEFRGGNYGYTF.

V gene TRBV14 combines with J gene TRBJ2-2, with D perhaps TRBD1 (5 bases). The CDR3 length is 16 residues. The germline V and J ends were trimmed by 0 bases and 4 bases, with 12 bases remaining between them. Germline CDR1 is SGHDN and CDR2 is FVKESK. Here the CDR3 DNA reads TGTGCCAGCAGCCAAGATTTAAAGGGGCGCACCGGGGAGCTGTTTTTT. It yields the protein CASSQDLKGRTGELFF.

CDR3 amino acids: CAIRGGGVDPEQFF. The CDR3, as DNA: TGTGCCATCAGAGGCGGAGGGGTCGACCCTGAGCAGTTCTTC. This chain joins TRBV10-3 and TRBJ2-1, with D possibly matching TRBD2 (6 bases). Germline-derived CDR1 and CDR2 are ENHRY and SYGVKD. V was shortened by 6 bases and J by 9 bases, with 18 bases between the two germline ends. This CDR3 has 14 amino acids.

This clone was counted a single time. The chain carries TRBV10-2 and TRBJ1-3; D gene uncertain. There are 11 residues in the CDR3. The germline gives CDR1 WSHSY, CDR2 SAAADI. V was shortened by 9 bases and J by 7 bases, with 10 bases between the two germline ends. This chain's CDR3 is CASFTRNTIYF. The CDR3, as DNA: TGCGCCAGTTTTACGAGGAACACCATATATTTT.

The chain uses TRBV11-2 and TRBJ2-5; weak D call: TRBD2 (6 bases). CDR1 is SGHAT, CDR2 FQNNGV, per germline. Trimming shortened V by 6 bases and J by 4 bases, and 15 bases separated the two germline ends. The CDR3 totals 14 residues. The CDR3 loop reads CASSPTSLLETQYF. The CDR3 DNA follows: TGTGCCAGCAGTCCCACTAGCTTGCTAGAGACCCAGTACTTC.

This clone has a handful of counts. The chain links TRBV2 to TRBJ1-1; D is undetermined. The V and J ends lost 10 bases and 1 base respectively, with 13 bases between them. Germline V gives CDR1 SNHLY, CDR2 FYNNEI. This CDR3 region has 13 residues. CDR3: CATEETPNTEAFF. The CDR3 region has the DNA TGTGCCACCGAAGAGACTCCGAACACTGAAGCTTTCTTT. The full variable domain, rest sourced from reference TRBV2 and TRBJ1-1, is EPEVTQTPSHQVTQMGQEVILRCVPISNHLYFYWYRQILGQKVEFLVSFYNNEISEKSEIFDDQFSVERPDGSNFTLKIRSTKLEDSAMYFCATEETPNTEAFFGQGTRLTVV.

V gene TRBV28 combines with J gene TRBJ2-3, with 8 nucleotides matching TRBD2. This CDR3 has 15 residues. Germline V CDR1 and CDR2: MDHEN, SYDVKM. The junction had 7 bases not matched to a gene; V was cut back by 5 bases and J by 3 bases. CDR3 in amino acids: CASSNSGGATDTQYF. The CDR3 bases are TGTGCCAGCAGTAACAGCGGGGGAGCGACAGATACGCAGTATTTT.

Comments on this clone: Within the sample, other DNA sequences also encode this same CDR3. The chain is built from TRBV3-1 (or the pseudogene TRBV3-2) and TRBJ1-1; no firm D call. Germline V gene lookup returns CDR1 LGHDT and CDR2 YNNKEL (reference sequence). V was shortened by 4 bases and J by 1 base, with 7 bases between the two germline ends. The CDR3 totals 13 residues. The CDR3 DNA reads TGTGCCAGCAGCCCCCGGGGGAACACTGAAGCTTTCTTT. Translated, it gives CASSPRGNTEAFF.

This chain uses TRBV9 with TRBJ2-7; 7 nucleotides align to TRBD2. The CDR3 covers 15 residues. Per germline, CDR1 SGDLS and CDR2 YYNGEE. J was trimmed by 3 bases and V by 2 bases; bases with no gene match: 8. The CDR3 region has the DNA TGTGCCAGCAGCGTCTTAGCGGGTCTCCACTACGAGCAGTACTTC. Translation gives CASSVLAGLHYEQYF.

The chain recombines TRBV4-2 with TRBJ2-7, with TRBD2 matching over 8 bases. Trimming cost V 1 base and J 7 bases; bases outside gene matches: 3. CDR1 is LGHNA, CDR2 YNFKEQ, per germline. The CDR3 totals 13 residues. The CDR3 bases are TGTGCCAGCAGCCAAGTTTTAGCGGGGGAGCAGTACTTC. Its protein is CASSQVLAGEQYF.

CDR3 sequence (DNA): TGTGCCAGCAGTGAGTCGGAGGGACTATATTTT. This gives the protein CASSESEGLYF. The rearrangement links TRBV2 to TRBJ1-3; tentative D call: TRBD1 (5 bases). The CDR3 consists of 11 residues. Trimming shortened V by 3 bases and J by 14 bases, and 11 bases separated the two germline ends. CDR1 SNHLY and CDR2 FYNNEI come from the germline V gene. The whole variable domain, filled in from reference TRBV2 and TRBJ1-3, reads EPEVTQTPSHQVTQMGQEVILRCVPISNHLYFYWYRQILGQKVEFLVSFYNNEISEKSEIFDDQFSVERPDGSNFTLKIRSTKLEDSAMYFCASSESEGLYFGEGSWLTVV.

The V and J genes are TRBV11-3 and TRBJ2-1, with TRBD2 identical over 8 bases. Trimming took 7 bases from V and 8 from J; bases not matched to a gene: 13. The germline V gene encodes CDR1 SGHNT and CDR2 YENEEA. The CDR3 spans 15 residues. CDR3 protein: CASNFGGAFKDEQFF. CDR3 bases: TGTGCCAGCAACTTCGGGGGGGCATTTAAAGATGAGCAGTTCTTC.

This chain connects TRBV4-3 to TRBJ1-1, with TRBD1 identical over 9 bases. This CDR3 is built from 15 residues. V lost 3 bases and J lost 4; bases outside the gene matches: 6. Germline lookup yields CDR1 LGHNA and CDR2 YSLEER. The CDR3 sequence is CASSQGDRVATEAFF. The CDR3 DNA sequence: TGCGCCAGCAGCCAGGGGGACAGGGTCGCCACTGAAGCTTTCTTT.

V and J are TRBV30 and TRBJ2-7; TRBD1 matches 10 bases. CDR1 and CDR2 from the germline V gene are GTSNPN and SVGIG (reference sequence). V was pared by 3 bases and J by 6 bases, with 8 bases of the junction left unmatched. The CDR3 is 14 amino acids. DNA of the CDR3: TGTGCCTGGAGGGGGACAGGGGCTCGGGGCGAGCAGTACTTC. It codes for CAWRGTGARGEQYF.

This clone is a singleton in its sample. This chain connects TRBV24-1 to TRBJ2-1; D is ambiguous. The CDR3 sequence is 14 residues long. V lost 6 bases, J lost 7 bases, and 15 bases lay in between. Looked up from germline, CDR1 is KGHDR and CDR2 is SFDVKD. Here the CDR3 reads CATSTATSSNEQFF. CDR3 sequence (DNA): TGTGCCACCAGTACGGCGACAAGCTCTAATGAGCAGTTCTTC.

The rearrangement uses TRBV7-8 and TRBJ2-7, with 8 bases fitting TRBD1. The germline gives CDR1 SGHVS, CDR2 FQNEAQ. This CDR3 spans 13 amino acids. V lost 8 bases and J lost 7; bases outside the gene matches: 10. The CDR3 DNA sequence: TGTGCCAGCGTCCCAGGGGGCCTCGGGGAGCAGTACTTC. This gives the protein CASVPGGLGEQYF.

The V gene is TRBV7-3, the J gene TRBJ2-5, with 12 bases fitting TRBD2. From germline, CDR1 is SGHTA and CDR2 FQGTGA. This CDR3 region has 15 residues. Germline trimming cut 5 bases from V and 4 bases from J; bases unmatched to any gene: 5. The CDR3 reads CASSQLAGGPETQYF. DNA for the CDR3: TGTGCCAGCAGCCAACTAGCGGGGGGCCCAGAGACCCAGTACTTC.

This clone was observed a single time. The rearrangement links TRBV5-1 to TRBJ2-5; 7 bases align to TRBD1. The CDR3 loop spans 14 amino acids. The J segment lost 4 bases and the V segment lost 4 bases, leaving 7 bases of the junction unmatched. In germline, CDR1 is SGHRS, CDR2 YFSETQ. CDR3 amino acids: CASSEGASGETQYF. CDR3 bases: TGCGCCAGCAGCGAGGGGGCTAGTGGAGAGACCCAGTACTTC.

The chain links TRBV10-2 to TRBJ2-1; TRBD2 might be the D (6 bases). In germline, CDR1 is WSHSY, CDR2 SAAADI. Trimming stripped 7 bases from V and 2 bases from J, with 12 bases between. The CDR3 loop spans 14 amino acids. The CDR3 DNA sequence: TGCGCCAGCAAGGAGGGAGCCGCCTACAATGAGCAGTTCTTC. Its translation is CASKEGAAYNEQFF.

In nucleotides, the CDR3 is TGTGCCAGCTCGGGGATCGGACAGGCGGACTCACCCCTCCACTTT. It translates to CASSGIGQADSPLHF. The chain uses TRBV18 and TRBJ1-6, with 7 bases aligning to TRBD1. V lost 6 bases to trimming and J lost 10 bases; unmatched junction nucleotides: 12. The CDR3 length is 15 residues. Germline V CDR1 and CDR2: KGHSH, LQKENI.

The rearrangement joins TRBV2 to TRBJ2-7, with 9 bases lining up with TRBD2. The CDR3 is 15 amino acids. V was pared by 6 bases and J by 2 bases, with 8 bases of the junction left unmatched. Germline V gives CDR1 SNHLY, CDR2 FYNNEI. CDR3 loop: CASSLERGETYEQYF. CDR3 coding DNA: TGTGCCAGCAGCCTTGAGCGGGGGGAAACCTACGAGCAGTACTTC. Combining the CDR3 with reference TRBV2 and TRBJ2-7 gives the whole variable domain EPEVTQTPSHQVTQMGQEVILRCVPISNHLYFYWYRQILGQKVEFLVSFYNNEISEKSEIFDDQFSVERPDGSNFTLKIRSTKLEDSAMYFCASSLERGETYEQYFGPGTRLTVT.

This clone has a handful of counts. The CDR3 coding sequence is TGTGCCAGCAGCCCGGCCACAGGGTTTGGCTATGGCTACACCTTC. Its translation is CASSPATGFGYGYTF. The rearrangement uses TRBV2 and TRBJ1-2; the D gene is possibly TRBD1 (6 bases). The CDR3 loop spans 15 amino acids. V lost 6 bases and J lost 4, with 18 bases in between. Germline V CDR1 and CDR2: SNHLY, FYNNEI.

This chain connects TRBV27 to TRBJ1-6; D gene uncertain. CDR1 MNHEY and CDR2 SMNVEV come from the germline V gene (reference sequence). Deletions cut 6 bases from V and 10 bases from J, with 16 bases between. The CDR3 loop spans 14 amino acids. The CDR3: CASSPTTQKSPLHF. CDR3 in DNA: TGTGCCAGCAGCCCTACCACCCAAAAGTCACCCCTCCACTTT.

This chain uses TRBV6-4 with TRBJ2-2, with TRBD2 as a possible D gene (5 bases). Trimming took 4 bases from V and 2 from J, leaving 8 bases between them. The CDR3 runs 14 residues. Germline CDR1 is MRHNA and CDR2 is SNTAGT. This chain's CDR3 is CASSGEGNTGELFF. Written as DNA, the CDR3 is TGTGCCAGCAGTGGTGAGGGCAACACCGGGGAGCTGTTTTTT.

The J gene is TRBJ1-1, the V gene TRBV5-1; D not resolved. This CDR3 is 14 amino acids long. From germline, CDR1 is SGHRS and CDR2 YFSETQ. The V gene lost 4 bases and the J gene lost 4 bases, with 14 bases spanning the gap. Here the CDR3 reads CASSPAPEGTEAFF. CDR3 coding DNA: TGCGCCAGCAGCCCGGCCCCTGAGGGCACTGAAGCTTTCTTT.

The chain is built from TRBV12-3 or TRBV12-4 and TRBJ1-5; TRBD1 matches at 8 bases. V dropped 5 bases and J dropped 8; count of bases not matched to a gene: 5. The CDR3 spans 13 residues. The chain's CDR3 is CASSPGQGEPQHF. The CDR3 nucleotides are TGTGCCAGCAGTCCTGGACAGGGCGAGCCCCAGCATTTT.

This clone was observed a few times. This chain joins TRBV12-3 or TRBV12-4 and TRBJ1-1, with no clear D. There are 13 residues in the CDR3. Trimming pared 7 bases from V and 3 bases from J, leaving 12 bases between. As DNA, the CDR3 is TGTGCCAGCAAGGAGGTAAAGGACACTGAAGCTTTCTTT. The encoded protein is CASKEVKDTEAFF.

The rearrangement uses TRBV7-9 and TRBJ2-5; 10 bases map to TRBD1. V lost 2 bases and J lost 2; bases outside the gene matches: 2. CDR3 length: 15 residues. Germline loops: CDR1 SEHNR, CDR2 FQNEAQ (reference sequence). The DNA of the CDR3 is TGTGCCAGCAGCTTATGGGACAGGGGACAAGAGACCCAGTACTTC. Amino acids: CASSLWDRGQETQYF.

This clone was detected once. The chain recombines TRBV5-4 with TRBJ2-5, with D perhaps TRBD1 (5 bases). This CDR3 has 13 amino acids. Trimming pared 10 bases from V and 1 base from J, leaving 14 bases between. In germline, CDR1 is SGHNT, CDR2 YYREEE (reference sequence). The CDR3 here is CALKGAGQETQYF. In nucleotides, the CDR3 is TGTGCCCTCAAAGGGGCCGGCCAAGAGACCCAGTACTTC.

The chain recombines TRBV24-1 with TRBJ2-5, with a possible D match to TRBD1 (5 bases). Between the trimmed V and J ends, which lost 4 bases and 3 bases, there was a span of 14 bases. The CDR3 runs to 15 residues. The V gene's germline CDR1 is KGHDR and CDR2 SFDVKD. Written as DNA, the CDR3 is TGTGCCACCAGTGACCCCGCTGGGGCGGAAGAGACCCAGTACTTC. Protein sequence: CATSDPAGAEETQYF.